These 20 T cell receptor beta chains came from one sample sequenced in a study of metastatic and nonmetastatic thyroid tumors. None of the patients had undergone any treatment ahead of thyroid surgery. TCRdb called clones again from the PCR reads with MiXCR. The sample holds about 30,000 clones, approximately 11% seen once. Sequenced sample: blood. These receptors originate from a female donor with papillary thyroid cancer or a benign thyroid nodule (not recorded which). Some clones in this sample may be carry-over from other donors' samples.

The gene calls are TRBV27 and TRBJ1-1; no clear D gene. Trimming left V 6 bases short and J 7 bases short, with 15 bases between. The germline gives CDR1 MNHEY, CDR2 SMNVEV (reference sequence). The CDR3 has 13 residues. The CDR3 spells CASRGRDFGEAFF. The CDR3 bases are TGTGCCAGCAGGGGAAGAGATTTCGGTGAAGCTTTCTTT.

This clone occurred many times. The CDR3, as DNA: TGTGCCAGCAGCTTAGCAAGGGGGTACACTGAAGCTTTCTTT. Translating gives CASSLARGYTEAFF. The gene calls are TRBV7-2 and TRBJ1-1, with D perhaps matching TRBD1 (6 bases). This CDR3 is built from 14 residues. The V gene lost 0 bases and the J gene lost 3 bases, with 8 bases spanning the gap. From germline, CDR1 is SGHTA and CDR2 FQGNSA.

This clone was counted at least ten times. This rearrangement joins TRBV25-1 to TRBJ1-2, with D hard to call. The germline V gene has CDR1 MGHDK and CDR2 SYGVNS. Trimming pared 3 bases from V and 4 bases from J, leaving 12 bases between. This CDR3 spans 14 amino acids. This chain's CDR3 is CASSDNPVAYGYTF. The CDR3 DNA reads as TGTGCCAGCAGTGACAACCCAGTGGCCTATGGCTACACCTTC.

This clone was seen ten or more times. The V call is TRBV7-3, the J call TRBJ2-1; the match to TRBD1 covers 10 bases. Germline V gene sequence: CDR1 SGHTA, CDR2 FQGTGA. The CDR3 runs to 16 residues. The V segment lost 3 bases and the J segment 4 bases; nucleotides outside the gene matches: 6. CDR3 residues: CASSFGLGQGYNEQFF. Written as DNA, the CDR3 is TGTGCCAGCAGCTTTGGGCTGGGACAGGGGTACAATGAGCAGTTCTTC.

There are a few counts of this clone. Germline is not matched at one junction end, which may reflect a read error. V is TRBV28 and J is TRBJ1-2; D gene uncertain. This CDR3 is 12 amino acids long. Germline CDR1 and CDR2: MDHEN and SYDVKM. As DNA, the CDR3 is TGTGCCAGCAGTTTAGGGGATTATGGCTACAAATTC. It codes for CASSLGDYGYKF.

The chain joins TRBV6-1 to TRBJ2-1; 11 bases are a match to TRBD1. Germline trimming cut 2 bases from V and 9 bases from J; bases unmatched to any gene: 9. CDR1 is MNHNS, CDR2 SASEGT, per germline. This CDR3 contains 16 residues. The CDR3 DNA reads TGTGCCAGCAGTGAACCTCCGGGACAGGGGGTGGGTGAGCAGTTCTTC. Protein product: CASSEPPGQGVGEQFF.

This clone was picked up many times. The chain has TRBV12-3 or TRBV12-4 and TRBJ2-5, with D tentatively TRBD2 (5 bases). CDR3 size: 11 residues. Trimming stripped 4 bases from V and 5 bases from J, with 5 bases between. Here the CDR3 DNA reads TGTGCCAGCAGTTCGGGGGAGACCCAGTACTTC. Its protein is CASSSGETQYF.

In this sample, this clone turned up many times. At one end the junction does not follow the germline gene, possibly because of a read error. The chain employs TRBV7-9 and TRBJ2-3; D not certain. Germline values: CDR1 SEHNR, CDR2 FQNEAQ (reference sequence). The CDR3 contains 11 residues. CDR3 in DNA: TGTGCCGGCAGCTTAGCAGATACGCAGTATTTT. It specifies CAGSLADTQYF. The full variable domain, with the rest looked up from reference TRBV7-9 and TRBJ2-3, is DTGVSQNPRHKITKRGQNVTFRCDPISEHNRLYWYRQTLGQGPEFLTYFQNEAQLEKSRLLSDRFSAERPKGSFSTLEIQRTEQGDSAMYLCAGSLADTQYFGPGTRLTVL.

This clone was observed a handful of times. J is TRBJ2-3 and V is TRBV27, with 8 bases aligning to TRBD2. Looked up from germline, CDR1 is MNHEY and CDR2 is SMNVEV (reference sequence). Trimming cost V 4 bases and J 0 bases; bases outside gene matches: 3. The CDR3 totals 15 residues. CDR3 loop: CASSSTSGSTDTQYF. CDR3 DNA sequence: TGTGCCAGCAGTTCAACTAGCGGTAGCACAGATACGCAGTATTTT.

This clone was observed a few times. A read error may account for a junction end that differs from germline. Here the CDR3 DNA reads TGTGCCAGCAGCATACTAGAGGGGCTCTATGGCTACACCTTT. Its translation: CASSILEGLYGYTF. The chain uses TRBV9 and TRBJ1-2; weak D call: TRBD1 (5 bases). CDR3 length: 14 amino acids. Germline V CDR1 and CDR2: SGDLS, YYNGEE. The entire variable domain, with the rest obtained from reference TRBV9 and TRBJ1-2, is as follows: DSGVTQTPKHLITATGQRVTLRCSPRSGDLSVYWYQQSLDQGLQFLIQYYNGEERAKGNILERFSAQQFPDLHSELNLSSLELGDSALYFCASSILEGLYGYTFGSGTRLTVV.

This clone has at least ten counts. The CDR3 sequence: CASSPAGTTSTDTQYF. The DNA of the CDR3 is TGTGCCAGCAGTCCGGCCGGGACTACGAGCACAGATACGCAGTATTTT. The chain carries TRBV12-3 or TRBV12-4 and TRBJ2-3; 7 nucleotides match TRBD2. V dropped 5 bases and J dropped 0; count of bases not matched to a gene: 8. CDR3 length: 16 amino acids.

Concerning this clone: A much bigger clone sits one base away, suggesting this may be a read error. This chain links TRBV5-4 with TRBJ1-6; 7 nucleotides agree with TRBD1. The ends lost 4 bases at V and 14 bases at J; junction bases unmatched: 9. The germline V gene has CDR1 SGHNT and CDR2 YYREEE (reference sequence). This CDR3 spans 13 amino acids. The CDR3, as DNA: TGTGCCAGCAGCCAGGGGACAGAATGGTCCCTCCACTTT. This gives the protein CASSQGTEWSLHF. Drawing the rest from reference TRBV5-4 and TRBJ1-6, the complete variable domain is ETGVTQSPTHLIKTRGQQVTLRCSSQSGHNTVSWYQQALGQGPQFIFQYYREEENGRGNFPPRFSGLQFPNYSSELNVNALELDDSALYLCASSQGTEWSLHFGNGTRLTVT.

Many counts were recorded for this clone. The chain employs TRBV12-3 or TRBV12-4 and TRBJ2-2; the match to TRBD2 covers 7 bases. The CDR3 runs 15 residues. Trimming cost V 7 bases and J 5 bases; bases outside gene matches: 10. CDR3 sequence: CASNGWLAETGELFF. The CDR3 DNA reads TGTGCCAGCAATGGATGGCTAGCGGAAACCGGGGAGCTGTTTTTT.

A few counts support this clone. This sample also contains other DNA sequences that code for the same CDR3. The genes are TRBV6-2 or TRBV6-3 and TRBJ2-7, with a possible D match to TRBD2 (5 bases). CDR1 and CDR2 (germline): MNHEY, SVGEGT. This CDR3 comprises 15 residues. V lost 0 bases and J 0 bases, leaving 9 bases between the germline ends. The CDR3 is CASSYSTSGSYEQYF. The CDR3 DNA reads TGTGCCAGCAGTTACTCGACCAGCGGCTCCTACGAGCAGTACTTC.

The sample holds many counts of this clone. The junction departs from the called germline gene at one end, perhaps through a read error. The chain has TRBV16 and TRBJ2-1; TRBD2 agrees at 8 bases. This CDR3 has 14 amino acids. The germline gives CDR1 KGHSY, CDR2 FQNENV. CDR3 in amino acids: CASSLDRRERERIF. CDR3 nucleotide sequence: TGTGCCAGCAGCCTTGATCGCAGGGAGCGGGAGCGGATCTTC. The whole variable domain, filled in from reference TRBV16 and TRBJ2-1, reads GEEVAQTPKHLVRGEGQKAKLYCAPIKGHSYVFWYQQVLKNEFKFLISFQNENVFDETGMPKERFSAKCLPNSPCSLEIQATKLEDSAVYFCASSLDRRERERIFGPGTRLTVL.

In this sample, this clone turned up many times. This sequence joins TRBV6-2 or TRBV6-3 and TRBJ2-3, with D maybe TRBD1 (6 bases). This CDR3 contains 17 residues. The V gene lost 0 bases and the J gene lost 2 bases, with 15 bases spanning the gap. The germline V gene has CDR1 MNHEY and CDR2 SVGEGT. As DNA, the CDR3 is TGTGCCAGCAGTTACTCATACCGGGACAAAACCACAGATACGCAGTATTTT. Translated, it gives CASSYSYRDKTTDTQYF.

By sample share, this clone is medium-sized. The gene calls are TRBV6-2 or TRBV6-3 and TRBJ2-7, with a tentative D call TRBD2 (5 bases). CDR1 is MNHEY, CDR2 SVGEGT, per germline. CDR3 size: 13 residues. V lost 9 bases to trimming and J lost 2 bases, with 14 bases between them. The CDR3 region is CASSAGPTYEQYF. For the CDR3, the DNA is TGTGCCAGTAGCGCGGGCCCGACCTACGAGCAGTACTTC.

This clone was observed a few times. The chain carries TRBV2 and TRBJ2-7; the match to TRBD2 covers 7 bases. Germline V CDR1 and CDR2: SNHLY, FYNNEI. The CDR3 covers 15 residues. J lost 0 bases, V lost 2 bases, and 4 bases had no gene match. CDR3 region: CASSERSGNSYEQYF. The CDR3 region has the DNA TGTGCCAGCAGTGAAAGGAGCGGGAACTCCTACGAGCAGTACTTC.

In its sample, this clone was seen many times. Being one base from a much bigger clone, this may be a read error. This rearrangement joins TRBV19 to TRBJ1-2; weak D call: TRBD1 (6 bases). Germline V gene data show CDR1 as LNHDA and CDR2 as SQIVND (reference sequence). The CDR3 runs 14 residues. Trimming removed 9 bases from V and 7 bases from J, with 21 bases in between. The CDR3: CASDPGTRGSGYTF. CDR3 bases: TGTGCCAGCGACCCCGGGACAAGGGGATCTGGCTACACCTTC.

About this clone: A much larger clone is a single base away; this may be a read error. The rearrangement joins TRBV7-6 to TRBJ2-7, with D unresolved. This CDR3 contains 14 residues. CDR1 is SGHVS, CDR2 FNYEAQ, per germline. The CDR3 region is CASSSTAASYDQYF. The CDR3, as DNA: TGTGCCAGCAGCTCGACTGCCGCCTCCTACGATCAGTACTTC.